These 5 T cell receptor beta chains originate from one sample sequenced in a study of cytomegalovirus exposure and HLA in healthy donors (TCRdb year 2017). The receptor library was made with the immunoSEQ multiplex PCR assay. For the multiplex PCR, a mixture combining 60 forward primers for TCR Vbeta segments and 13 reverse primers for TCR Jbeta segments was used. TCRdb carries this immuneACCESS record with in-frame sequences only. Its versions omit some clonotypes, under half of them owing to an unresolved V gene in the studies checked, with the rest unexplained. The table kept for this sample lists about 150,000 clones. Of the sample, approximately 1.5% is held by the ten largest clones. The specimen sequenced was PBMCs. These receptor sequences come from a woman in her forties or fifties in good health and CMV-seronegative.

The chain carries TRBV7-9 and TRBJ2-7, with TRBD1 identical over 8 bases. Germline V gene data show CDR1 as SEHNR and CDR2 as FQNEAQ (reference sequence). The CDR3 is 14 amino acids. J was trimmed by 2 bases and V by 4 bases; bases with no gene match: 4. CDR3 coding DNA: TGTGCCAGCAGCTCCCCGGACAGGGCCTACGAGCAGTACTTC. It codes for CASSSPDRAYEQYF.

This chain joins TRBV7-9 and TRBJ1-2, with a possible D match to TRBD1 (5 bases). The germline V and J ends were trimmed by 5 bases and 2 bases, with 15 bases remaining between them. The germline gives CDR1 SEHNR, CDR2 FQNEAQ (reference sequence). CDR3 size: 15 residues. The DNA of the CDR3 is TGTGCCAGCAGCCCGGGGGAGGAAAGGAACTATGGCTACACCTTC. This codes for CASSPGEERNYGYTF.

The genes are TRBV30 and TRBJ1-2; 9 nucleotides line up with TRBD1. Germline-derived CDR1 and CDR2 are GTSNPN and SVGIG (reference sequence). The CDR3 has 13 amino acids. Germline trimming cut 5 bases from V and 4 bases from J; bases unmatched to any gene: 5. CDR3 amino acids: CAWGTGLFYGYTF. CDR3 nucleotides: TGTGCCTGGGGGACAGGGCTTTTCTATGGCTACACCTTC. Based on the CDR3 plus reference TRBV30 and TRBJ1-2, the full variable domain is SQTIHQWPATLVQPVGSPLSLECTVEGTSNPNLYWYRQAAGRGLQLLFYSVGIGQISSEVPQNLSASRPQDRQFILSSKKLLLSDSGFYLCAWGTGLFYGYTFGSGTRLTVV.

This chain connects TRBV28 to TRBJ2-7; 7 bases are a match to TRBD1. Germline V gene lookup returns CDR1 MDHEN and CDR2 SYDVKM. Trimming at V came to 5 bases and at J to 2 bases, leaving 6 bases not matched to a gene. This CDR3 spans 14 amino acids. CDR3 sequence (DNA): TGTGCCAGCAGTGTGGGACAGTCAACCTACGAGCAGTACTTC. Its protein is CASSVGQSTYEQYF. The complete variable domain, with remaining parts taken from reference TRBV28 and TRBJ2-7, reads DVKVTQSSRYLVKRTGEKVFLECVQDMDHENMFWYRQDPGLGLRLIYFSYDVKMKEKGDIPEGYSVSREKKERFSLILESASTNQTSMYLCASSVGQSTYEQYFGPGTRLTVT.

The rearrangement links TRBV6-1 to TRBJ1-5, with 7 bases that match TRBD1. CDR3 length: 14 residues. Germline values: CDR1 MNHNS, CDR2 SASEGT. V lost 7 bases, J lost 0 bases, and 3 bases stayed unmatched. In nucleotides, the CDR3 is TGTGCCAGCATGGACAGGAATAGCAATCAGCCCCAGCATTTT. It translates to CASMDRNSNQPQHF.